Below are 4 T cell receptor beta chains sequenced from a single sample in a study of identical twins. TCRdb re-analysed the 5' RACE reads in MiXCR, keeping a single row per CDR3 protein. The data contain approximately 700,000 distinct CDR3 sequences, around a sixth of them singletons. The same data also contributed to another study, on T cells expressing NK-cell markers.

Sequencing used PBMCs. The receptors here all came from a woman aged 18-29 years in good health.

J is TRBJ2-3 and V is TRBV14; the D is unclear. This CDR3 spans 16 amino acids. Germline CDR1 SGHDN, CDR2 FVKESK. Trimming took off 4 bases at V and 4 bases at J, with 18 bases between the two ends. The CDR3: CASSPLETSGADTQYF. The CDR3 nucleotides are TGTGCCAGCAGCCCCCTGGAGACCTCGGGCGCAGATACGCAGTATTTT.

The J gene is TRBJ2-5, the V gene TRBV7-9; 8 bases fit TRBD1. Trimming took 5 bases from V and 5 from J; bases not matched to a gene: 10. The CDR3 has 15 residues. Germline V gene lookup returns CDR1 SEHNR and CDR2 FQNEAQ (reference sequence). Here the CDR3 DNA reads TGTGCCAGCAGCACAGGGGGTTCTTCCCGGGAGACCCAGTACTTC. Protein sequence: CASSTGGSSRETQYF.

The rearrangement uses TRBV29-1 and TRBJ2-7, with 7 bases that match TRBD1. CDR3 length: 12 residues. V dropped 5 bases and J dropped 7; count of bases not matched to a gene: 8. CDR1 is SQVTM, CDR2 ANQGSEA, per germline. CDR3 amino acids: CSVSQGPREQYF. Here the CDR3 DNA reads TGCAGCGTTTCACAGGGGCCGCGGGAGCAGTACTTC.

This clonotype has more than one count but fewer than ten. The CDR3 is CASNARGVWSTDTQYF. The CDR3 bases are TGTGCCAGCAACGCCCGGGGTGTCTGGAGCACAGATACGCAGTATTTT. The chain carries TRBV5-6 and TRBJ2-3; a weak D match, TRBD2 (5 bases). Trimming left V 6 bases short and J 0 bases short, with 17 bases between. Germline-derived CDR1 and CDR2 are SGHDT and YYEEEE. The CDR3 has 16 amino acids.